This T cell receptor (beta chain) was captured in a study of T cells in narcolepsy. Broader study findings: Same-patient CSF and blood CD4+ T cell clonotypes included HCRT-specific and TRIB2-specific autoreactive ones.

Germline-derived CDR1 and CDR2 are SGHKS and YYEKEE (reference sequence). CDR3 length: 14 residues. With V trimmed by 5 bases and J by 13 bases, 15 bases remained unmatched. Clones were sequenced by immunoSEQ multiplex PCR, and TCRdb holds only the in-frame ones, with some missing. Seen here are about 43,000 clones, 70% to 90% observed once, and the top ten hold roughly 1.2%. Notes on this clone: Antigen specificity is unknown.

This chain uses TRBV5-5 with TRBJ2-3, with 8 bases matching TRBD2. The sequence was obtained from a human donor with narcolepsy. The sample taken for sequencing was CD45RA- memory CD4+ T cells from PBMCs. CDR3 loop: CASRGVAGGPPEYF. In DNA form, the CDR3 reads TGTGCCAGCAGGGGAGTGGCGGGAGGTCCTCCGGAGTATTTT.